The 24 T cell receptor delta chains presented below share a single source sample, sequenced in a study of γδ T cells in repeated Plasmodium falciparum infection. Vgamma9/Vdelta2+ and Vdelta2-negative gammadelta T cells were flow-sorted from PBMC for bulk sequencing. TCRdb re-identified clones in the multiplex PCR reads via CATT. The sample lists 45,000 to 70,000 delta-chain clones; around 1.7% were seen once. Sequencing input: gamma-delta T cells from blood. Receptor source: a pool of human donors (malaria-infected and uninfected, not separated).

At least ten counts were recorded for this clone. This likely stems from a read error, as it lies one base from a far larger clone. Other DNA sequences of this sample code for an identical CDR3. The V gene is TRDV1, the J gene TRDJ1; 13 bases align to TRDD3. Germline loops: CDR1 TSWWSYY, CDR2 QGS. The CDR3 consists of 19 residues. Written as DNA, the CDR3 is TGCGCTCTTGGACGGGATCGTCCACGTACTGGGGGATACGCCGATAAACTCATCTTT. Its translation is CALGRDRPRTGGYADKLIF.

This clone was picked up a small number of times. This sequence is one base from a far larger clone and is likely a read error. Other nucleotide sequences from this sample produce the same CDR3. The chain couples TRDV1 to TRDJ1; 10 bases are shared with TRDD3. Here the J gene was assigned by germline matching of the DNA, as TCRdb has none. Germline values: CDR1 TSWWSYY, CDR2 QGS. The CDR3 has 25 residues. Losses at the gene ends were 3 bases for V and 2 bases for J; bases not matched to a gene: 33. The CDR3 DNA follows: TGTGCTCTTGGGGACTCTCCTACAACGGAACCCCAACCCCGAACTGGGGGATTACCAACCGATAAACTCATCTTT. This gives the protein CALGDSPTTEPQPRTGGLPTDKLIF.

In its sample, this clone was seen a few times. A read error likely explains this, since a far larger clone differs by one base. Different DNA sequences within this sample yield the same CDR3. The rearrangement joins TRDV1 to TRDJ1; 8 nucleotides line up with TRDD3. The J gene, not given by TCRdb, was assigned here from a germline match of the nucleotide sequence. This CDR3 comprises 19 residues. CDR1 is TSWWSYY and CDR2 is QGS in the germline V gene. The CDR3 DNA is TGTGCTCTTGGGGAACTTTATAACTCGGACTGGGGGTACACTGATAAACTCATCTTT. It specifies CALGELYNSDWGYTDKLIF.

This clone showed up just a few times. TCRdb has a much larger clone's protein, which differs at residue 17 from the translation of this DNA, likely because of a read error; what is shown is the protein translated from the DNA. This chain connects TRDV1 to TRDJ1, with D perhaps matching TRDD2 or TRDD3 (5 bases each). TCRdb gives no J gene; it was assigned here by matching the DNA to germline. CDR1 is TSWWSYY, CDR2 QGS, per germline. The CDR3 sequence is 25 residues long. V was shortened by 0 bases and J by 0 bases, with 38 bases between the two germline ends. CDR3 sequence (DNA): TGTGCTCTTGGGGAACTCCCTACGCGAGGGATCCCGGGAAGGGTACCTCACTCGTACACCGATAAACTCATCTTT. This encodes CALGELPTRGIPGRVPHSYTDKLIF.

A remark on this clone: This DNA's translation differs at residue 20 from TCRdb's protein, which comes from a much larger clone; a read error is likely, and the protein shown is translated from the DNA. The rearrangement uses TRDV3 and TRDJ1; 8 bases map to TRDD3. The CDR3 consists of 23 residues. Germline V lookup: CDR1 TVYSNPD, CDR2 GDNSRS (reference sequence). In nucleotides, the CDR3 is TGTGCCTTTAGAGGGGTTAGGTCGGGCCTACAGGGTGGGGGATTACTGTACACCGATGAACTCATCTTT. Amino acid sequence: CAFRGVRSGLQGGGLLYTDELIF.

The table lists this clone with a few counts. The protein TCRdb gives is from a much larger clone and does not agree with this DNA's translation at residue 14, likely a read error; the protein shown here comes from the DNA. The chain links TRDV1 to TRDJ1; D perhaps matches TRDD3 (5 bases). The CDR3 is 23 amino acids. The germline V gene has CDR1 TSWWSYY and CDR2 QGS. V was clipped by 2 bases and J by 0 bases, with 34 bases between them. CDR3 in DNA: TGTGCTCTTGGGGAATTAGAAGGACCCGTGAACGTACTGGAGGATAAAGACACCGATAAACTCATCTTT. Its protein is CALGELEGPVNVLEDKDTDKLIF.

The chain joins TRDV1 to TRDJ1; 8 bases agree with TRDD3. TCRdb does not report a J gene; here it was assigned by matching the DNA to germline references. Germline lookup yields CDR1 TSWWSYY and CDR2 QGS. This CDR3 has 22 amino acids. The junction had 21 bases not matched to a gene; V was cut back by 0 bases and J by 0 bases. This CDR3 reads CALGELSYWGVNTLQYTDKLIF. The CDR3 nucleotides are TGTGCTCTTGGGGAACTCTCGTACTGGGGGGTGAACACCCTTCAGTACACCGATAAACTCATCTTT.

Note on this clone: A read error is likely here: a far larger clone is one base away. Other DNA sequences in this specimen translate into the identical CDR3. The chain has TRDV1 and TRDJ1; 7 positions match TRDD3. TCRdb offers no J gene call, so here the DNA was matched to germline to obtain one. Germline trimming cut 0 bases from V and 0 bases from J; bases unmatched to any gene: 16. CDR1 is TSWWSYY and CDR2 is QGS in the germline V gene. The CDR3 is made up of 20 amino acids. This chain's CDR3 is CALGELVPSKWGTYTDKLIF. CDR3 coding DNA: TGTGCTCTTGGGGAACTAGTACCCTCTAAGTGGGGGACGTACACCGATAAACTCATCTTT.

This clone turned up a few times. A far more abundant clone sits one base away, making this likely a read error. Additional DNA sequences in this sample encode the identical CDR3. The chain uses TRDV1 and TRDJ1; D unclear. Germline V CDR1 and CDR2: TSWWSYY, QGS. The CDR3 totals 12 residues. CDR3: CALGERRHKLIF. CDR3 DNA: TGTGCTCTTGGGGAACGTCGACATAAACTTATCTTT.

This clone was found a few times. The TCRdb record carries a much larger clone's protein, which differs from this DNA's translation at residue 17; a read error is the likely cause, and the protein listed here is the DNA translation. The chain uses TRDV3 and TRDJ3, with 8 bases identical to TRDD3. Matching the DNA to germline supplied the J gene, which TCRdb does not give. This CDR3 comprises 28 residues. V dropped 4 bases and J dropped 4; count of bases not matched to a gene: 45. Germline V gene sequence: CDR1 TVYSNPD, CDR2 GDNSRS (reference sequence). CDR3 sequence (DNA): TGTGCCTCTCCGATGTCCCCGGTGGTCCCGTCCCGCGAGTACTGGGGGGTACGCGGCTGGTGGGACACCCGACAGATGTTTTTC. Translating gives CASPMSPVVPSREYWGVRGWWDTRQMFF.

In this sample, this clone turned up a few times. The protein TCRdb gives is from a much larger clone and does not agree with this DNA's translation at residue 7, likely a read error; the protein shown here comes from the DNA. The chain combines TRDV3 with TRDJ1; 10 bases match TRDD3. The CDR3 runs to 18 residues. The germline gives CDR1 TVYSNPD, CDR2 GDNSRS (reference sequence). The trim removed 1 base at V and 2 bases at J, leaving 16 bases unmatched. CDR3 amino acids: CAFKGRAPTGGSTDKLIF. The CDR3 DNA reads TGTGCCTTTAAGGGGAGAGCTCCTACTGGGGGATCGACCGATAAACTCATCTTT.

This clone was seen more than once but under ten times. For this DNA, TCRdb reports the protein of a much larger clone, which diverges at residue 19, most likely from a read error; the protein presented here is translated directly from the DNA. V and J are TRDV1 and TRDJ1; 8 nucleotides agree with TRDD3. CDR1 is TSWWSYY and CDR2 is QGS in the germline V gene. This CDR3 is built from 20 residues. The CDR3 DNA reads as TGTGCTCTTGGGGGGATTCTCCTCCCGGGATACGCCTCCTACACCGATAAACTCACCTTT. It specifies CALGGILLPGYASYTDKLTF.

This clone occurred a few times. TCRdb's protein, taken from a much larger clone, differs from this DNA's translation at residue 10, likely owing to a read error; the protein displayed comes from the DNA. In DNA, the CDR3 is TGTGCTCTTGGGGAAGCGTCGAGTCCCAGCTACTGGGGGGGCTACAAACTCATCTTT. It encodes CALGEASSPSYWGGYKLIF. The chain has TRDV1 and TRDJ1; 8 bases align to TRDD3. CDR1 TSWWSYY and CDR2 QGS come from the germline V gene. V lost 2 bases to trimming and J lost 8 bases; unmatched junction nucleotides: 22. CDR3 length equals 19 residues.

This clone was seen at least ten times. This likely traces to a read error, being one base from a far larger clone. This CDR3 is also generated by other DNA sequences in the sample. The rearrangement joins TRDV2 to TRDJ1, with 10 nucleotides matching TRDD3. Germline V gene lookup returns CDR1 GEAIGNYY and CDR2 EKD. The CDR3 is 21 amino acids. J gave up 3 bases and V 3 bases, and 24 bases lay outside the gene matches. The CDR3 protein is CACDAYWGMTSGAGGADKLIF. The CDR3 region has the DNA TGTGCCTGTGACGCGTACTGGGGGATGACTTCGGGCGCGGGTGGCGCCGATAAACTCATCTTT.

This clone was found a few times. TCRdb lists the protein of a much larger clone for this DNA, which differs at residue 9, so this is likely a read error; the protein given here is translated from the DNA itself. The V gene is TRDV1, the J gene TRDJ1, with TRDD3 matching 7 bases. TCRdb supplies no J gene; here it was assigned by aligning the nucleotide sequence to germline. CDR3 length equals 20 residues. Per the germline V gene, CDR1 is TSWWSYY and CDR2 is QGS. After removal of 3 bases from V and 0 bases from J, the junction contained 19 bases not matched to a gene. In DNA form, the CDR3 reads TGTGCTCTTGGGGAGGCTAGGAGGCAGGGGGATCCTTGGTACACCGATAAACTCATCTTT. This translates into CALGEARRQGDPWYTDKLIF.

This clone occurred a few times. TCRdb's entry gives the protein of a much larger clone, which mismatches this DNA's translation at residue 11, likely from a read error; the protein reported here is translated from the DNA. The chain employs TRDV1 and TRDJ1; 8 positions match TRDD3. Since TCRdb gives no J gene, matching the DNA to germline was used here to assign it. There are 24 residues in the CDR3. CDR1 is TSWWSYY and CDR2 is QGS in the germline V gene. V dropped 0 bases and J dropped 0; count of bases not matched to a gene: 27. The CDR3 reads CALGELRMNPCWGRPNRYTDKLIF. In nucleotides, the CDR3 is TGTGCTCTTGGGGAACTACGTATGAATCCGTGCTGGGGGAGACCCAACCGATACACCGATAAACTCATCTTT.

The CDR3 nucleotides are TGTGCTCTTCTTCCGGGTCCCAGCGCCTGGGGGATAATCAACACCGATAAACTCATCTTT. Protein sequence: CALLPGPSAWGIINTDKLIF. This sequence joins TRDV1 and TRDJ1; 10 bases fit TRDD3. Assignment of the J gene here rests on matching the DNA to germline, because TCRdb gives none. V lost 8 bases to trimming and J lost 0 bases; unmatched junction nucleotides: 21. The germline gives CDR1 TSWWSYY, CDR2 QGS. CDR3 length: 20 residues.

A word on this clone: The protein given by TCRdb reflects a much larger clone and differs at residue 17 from this DNA's translation, likely from a read error; the protein shown is the DNA's translation. The gene calls are TRDV1 and TRDJ4; TRDD3 agrees at 10 bases. CDR3 size: 20 residues. The germline V gene encodes CDR1 TSWWSYY and CDR2 QGS. CDR3 bases: TGTGCTCTTGGGGAATGCTACCAACTGGGGGATCCAAGAAATACCAGATCCCTGATCTTT. Protein sequence: CALGECYQLGDPRNTRSLIF.

This clone has only a few counts. The mismatch at residue 13 between this DNA's translation and the TCRdb protein of a much larger clone likely reflects a read error; the protein shown is translated from the DNA. The chain carries TRDV3 and TRDJ1; 9 bases agree with TRDD2. The CDR3 has 21 residues. J was trimmed by 0 bases and V by 2 bases; bases with no gene match: 25. CDR1 TVYSNPD and CDR2 GDNSRS come from the germline V gene (reference sequence). CDR3 region: CAFRPSYVGRWGAPYTDKLIF. CDR3 nucleotide sequence: TGTGCCTTTCGCCCTTCCTACGTGGGTAGGTGGGGGGCTCCGTACACCGATAAACTCATCTTT. The whole variable domain, remainder taken from reference TRDV3 and TRDJ1, is CDKVTQSSPDQTVASGSEVVLLCTYDTVYSNPDLFWYRIRPDYSFQFVFYGDNSRSEGADFTQGRFSVKHILTQKAFHLVISPVRTEDSATYYCAFRPSYVGRWGAPYTDKLIFGKGTRVTVEP.

By proportion, this clone is medium-sized. Different DNA sequences within this sample yield the same CDR3. The genes are TRDV1 and TRDJ1; the match to TRDD3 covers 11 bases. This CDR3 spans 19 amino acids. Germline CDR1 and CDR2: TSWWSYY and QGS. V lost 0 bases to trimming and J lost 0 bases; unmatched junction nucleotides: 9. The CDR3 nucleotides are TGTGCTCTTGGGGAACTAGGCTGGGGGATACCCTCATACACCGATAAACTCATCTTT. This gives the protein CALGELGWGIPSYTDKLIF.

This clone was counted at least ten times. TCRdb has a much larger clone's protein, which differs at residue 7 from the translation of this DNA, likely because of a read error; what is shown is the protein translated from the DNA. The chain recombines TRDV2 with TRDJ1; 13 bases align to TRDD3. Germline V gives CDR1 GEAIGNYY, CDR2 EKD. CDR3 length: 18 residues. J gave up 3 bases and V 0 bases, and 9 bases lay outside the gene matches. CDR3 sequence reads: CACDTGRLLGDTPDKLIF. CDR3 nucleotides: TGTGCCTGTGACACCGGGAGGTTACTGGGGGATACGCCCGATAAACTCATCTTT.

With respect to this clone: TCRdb's listed protein matches a much larger clone and diverges from this DNA's translation at residue 4, likely through a read error; the protein shown comes from the DNA. The chain links TRDV1 to TRDJ1; D is possibly TRDD3 (6 bases). Germline-derived CDR1 and CDR2 are TSWWSYY and QGS. Between the trimmed V and J ends, which lost 8 bases and 5 bases, there was a span of 36 bases. CDR3 length: 20 amino acids. The CDR3 loop reads CALRGTRLLGGTRGADKLIF. CDR3 DNA: TGTGCTCTTAGGGGGACGCGGTTATTAGGGGGCACCCGGGGAGCAGATAAACTCATCTTT.

This clone was counted many times. TCRdb lists the protein of a much larger clone for this DNA, which differs at residue 12, so this is likely a read error; the protein given here is translated from the DNA itself. Other nucleotide sequences from this sample produce the same CDR3. The genes are TRDV1 and TRDJ1, with 9 bases matching TRDD3. CDR1 and CDR2 from the germline V gene are TSWWSYY and QGS. The CDR3 has 20 residues. The CDR3 DNA follows: TGTGCTCTTGGGGAACTCTCATCTACTGGGGGACCCCTGTACACCGATAAACTCATATTT. Protein product: CALGELSSTGGPLYTDKLIF.

Remarks on this clone: TCRdb lists the protein of a much larger clone for this DNA, which differs at residue 14, so this is likely a read error; the protein given here is translated from the DNA itself. V gene TRDV1 combines with J gene TRDJ1; 8 bases fit TRDD3. In germline, CDR1 is TSWWSYY, CDR2 QGS. There are 21 residues in the CDR3. Losses at the gene ends were 3 bases for V and 3 bases for J; bases not matched to a gene: 24. CDR3 nucleotide sequence: TGTGCTCTTGGGGATAATCCTACTTGGGTTGGCTGGGGGACACGCTCCGATAAACTCATCTTT. It is translated as CALGDNPTWVGWGTRSDKLIF.